The source of this T cell receptor beta chain is a study of shared clonotypes between healthy human individuals. Study context: The study enrolled a couple of women and a few men aged 18 to 49. CD4 naive and CD4 memory each took three plates per donor, while CD8 naive took two and CD8 memory one.

A remark on this clone: Antigen specificity is unknown.

Per the authors' pipeline: There were no quality scores in the junction-only immunoSEQ sequences, so filtering differed. Profiling relied on immunoSEQ multiplex PCR, and the TCRdb table lists in-frame clones only, not all of them. Clone size and V and J calls were adopted from that table, with D and trimming inferred from the DNA. The sample shows around 1.5 million clones, roughly 98% of them seen only once. CDR1 MGHDK and CDR2 SYGVNS come from the germline V gene. This CDR3 contains 16 residues. V was pared by 2 bases and J by 5 bases, with 18 bases between. Overall study results and limits: Non-shared clonotypes had lower generation probabilities than those shared by all four donors.

V is TRBV25-1 and J is TRBJ2-5, with D uncertain. Sequencing was done on a sample of naive CD4+ T cells sorted from blood. Documented subset: CD45RA+ positively selected. This TCR was recovered from a man aged 30-40 years in good health. CDR3 protein: CASSEGGVNRRETQYF. DNA of the CDR3: TGTGCCAGCAGTGAAGGTGGGGTTAACCGAAGGGAGACCCAGTACTTC.